The 11 T cell receptor beta chains given below trace back to one sample, sequenced in a study of OX40 agonist ivuxolimab in advanced cancers. Method: immunoSEQ multiplex PCR; TCRdb's copy keeps in-frame clones and lacks some. The profile shows roughly 61,000 clones, roughly nine tenths of them singletons. Sequencing was performed on CD4+ or CD8+ T cells sorted from blood, taken in a trial of the OX40 agonist ivuxolimab. The receptors shown here come from an adult with an advanced solid tumor such as melanoma, head and neck, liver or kidney cancer.

This clone was picked up one time. This chain joins TRBV4-2 and TRBJ1-5; D is possibly TRBD1 (5 bases). The V end was cut by 0 bases, the J end by 3 bases, with 9 bases between. The CDR3 is 15 residues long. CDR1 is LGHNA and CDR2 is YNFKEQ in the germline V gene. CDR3 region: CASSQEEGVNQPQHF. DNA of the CDR3: TGTGCCAGCAGCCAAGAGGAAGGGGTCAATCAGCCCCAGCATTTT.

This chain uses TRBV9 with TRBJ1-3, with 7 bases lining up with TRBD1. The CDR3 loop spans 15 amino acids. After removal of 0 bases from V and 3 bases from J, the junction contained 3 bases not matched to a gene. Looked up from germline, CDR1 is SGDLS and CDR2 is YYNGEE. The CDR3 sequence: CASSVDRDSGNTIYF. In DNA form, the CDR3 reads TGTGCCAGCAGCGTAGATCGGGACAGTGGAAACACCATATATTTT.

This sequence joins TRBV19 and TRBJ1-6; no reliable D call. Germline-derived CDR1 and CDR2 are LNHDA and SQIVND (reference sequence). Deletions cut 6 bases from V and 7 bases from J, with 19 bases between. The CDR3 extends over 16 amino acids. This CDR3 reads CASRAYRTERNSPLHF. As DNA, the CDR3 is TGTGCCAGTAGAGCCTATCGGACTGAAAGAAATTCACCCCTCCACTTT.

V and J are TRBV18 and TRBJ1-1; D ambiguous. Germline CDR1 reads KGHSH; CDR2 reads LQKENI. V dropped 8 bases and J dropped 3 bases, with 13 bases sitting between them. This CDR3 spans 13 amino acids. DNA for the CDR3: TGTGCCAGCAGCGTAGCTGGCCACACTGAAGCTTTCTTT. Its protein product is CASSVAGHTEAFF. Full variable domain (rest looked up from reference TRBV18 and TRBJ1-1): NAGVMQNPRHLVRRRGQEARLRCSPMKGHSHVYWYRQLPEEGLKFMVYLQKENIIDESGMPKERFSAEFPKEGPSILRIQQVVRGDSAAYFCASSVAGHTEAFFGQGTRLTVV.

J is TRBJ2-1 and V is TRBV7-6, with D perhaps assigned TRBD1 or TRBD2 (6 bases each). V dropped 5 bases and J dropped 1 base, with 18 bases sitting between them. The germline gives CDR1 SGHVS, CDR2 FNYEAQ. The CDR3 runs to 17 residues. The CDR3: CASSLVWGASSYNEQFF. The CDR3 DNA reads TGTGCCAGCAGCCTGGTGTGGGGGGCCTCATCCTACAATGAGCAGTTCTTC.

This chain uses TRBV7-8 with TRBJ1-2, with D unresolved. The V end lost 5 bases, the J end lost 1 base, and 11 bases lay between the germline ends. This CDR3 contains 14 residues. Germline V gene lookup returns CDR1 SGHVS and CDR2 FQNEAQ. The CDR3 DNA is TGTGCCAGCAGCGGCAAAGCCGATAACTATGGCTACACCTTC. It encodes CASSGKADNYGYTF.

The chain is built from TRBV5-6 and TRBJ1-1; no definite D call. The germline V gene encodes CDR1 SGHDT and CDR2 YYEEEE. The CDR3 contains 14 residues. Trimming removed 1 base at V and 4 bases at J, with 11 bases between. This CDR3 reads CASSLQEGFTEAFF. CDR3 bases: TGTGCCAGCAGCTTGCAAGAGGGTTTCACTGAAGCTTTCTTT.

DNA for the CDR3: TGTGCCAGCAGTTTATTGGGGACAGGGGGCGGGACTGAAGCTTTCTTT. It yields the protein CASSLLGTGGGTEAFF. The V and J genes are TRBV27 and TRBJ1-1; 12 nucleotides line up with TRBD1. The V segment lost 1 base and the J segment 5 bases; nucleotides outside the gene matches: 5. CDR1 is MNHEY, CDR2 SMNVEV, per germline (reference sequence). The CDR3 extends over 16 amino acids.

The chain joins TRBV19 to TRBJ1-1, with a possible D match to TRBD1 (5 bases). The length of the CDR3 is 14 residues. Germline V gives CDR1 LNHDA, CDR2 SQIVND (reference sequence). V lost 7 bases and J 2 bases, leaving 14 bases between the germline ends. The CDR3 bases are TGTGCCAGTACCCTCGGGGGGGGTAACACTGAAGCTTTCTTT. Translating gives CASTLGGGNTEAFF.

V and J are TRBV12-5 and TRBJ1-1, with D possibly being TRBD1 (5 bases). The V gene lost 3 bases and the J gene lost 4 bases, with 18 bases spanning the gap. The length of the CDR3 is 16 residues. Per germline, CDR1 LGHNT and CDR2 FRNRAP. CDR3 bases: TGTGCTAGTGGTTTTCTGACGGGGGGTTACGGCACTGAAGCTTTCTTT. This translates into CASGFLTGGYGTEAFF.

The V and J genes are TRBV11-2 and TRBJ1-1; D unclear. The length of the CDR3 is 13 residues. CDR1 and CDR2 (germline): SGHAT, FQNNGV. V dropped 5 bases and J dropped 4 bases, with 11 bases sitting between them. DNA for the CDR3: TGTGCCAGCAGCCCAGGAGTGGTCACTGAAGCTTTCTTT. It is translated as CASSPGVVTEAFF.